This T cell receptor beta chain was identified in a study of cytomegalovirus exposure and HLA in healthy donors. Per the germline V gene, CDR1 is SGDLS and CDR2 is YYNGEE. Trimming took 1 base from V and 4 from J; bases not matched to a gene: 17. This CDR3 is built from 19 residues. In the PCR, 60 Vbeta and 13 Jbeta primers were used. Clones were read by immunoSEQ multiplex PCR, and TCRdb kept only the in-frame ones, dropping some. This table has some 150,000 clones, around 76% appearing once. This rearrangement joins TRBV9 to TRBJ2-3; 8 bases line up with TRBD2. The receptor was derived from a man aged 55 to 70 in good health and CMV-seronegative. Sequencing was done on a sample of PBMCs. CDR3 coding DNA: TGTGCCAGCAGCGTAACTCCCAAGCGAGGAGCGGGGGATGCAGATACGCAGTATTTT. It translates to CASSVTPKRGAGDADTQYF.